One and the same sample provided the 8 T cell receptor beta chains below, sequenced in a study of T-cell reconstitution after alpha-beta-depleted transplantation in children. Construction of the TCRbeta library involved unique molecular identifiers. TCRdb processed the PCR reads anew with MiXCR; each CDR3 protein has one entry. The sample has 200,000 to 300,000 distinct CDR3 sequences, 20% to 30% seen once; the top ten hold more than 2%. The specimen comprised PBMCs, sampled before TCRalphabeta/CD19-depleted stem cell transplant. Receptor source: a girl aged 2-9 years with Fanconi anemia, due to receive a stem cell transplant.

At least ten counts were recorded for this clonotype. The chain carries TRBV20-1 and TRBJ2-3; D unresolved. V was cut by 7 bases and J by 0 bases, with 11 bases left in between. The CDR3 totals 13 residues. Germline loops: CDR1 DFQATT, CDR2 SNEGSKA (reference sequence). DNA of the CDR3: TGCAGTGGTCGGGTTTCGAGCACAGATACGCAGTATTTT. This codes for CSGRVSSTDTQYF.

This clonotype has ten or more counts. The chain recombines TRBV20-1 with TRBJ2-3, with 9 bases fitting TRBD2. Germline V lookup: CDR1 DFQATT, CDR2 SNEGSKA (reference sequence). Trimming removed 4 bases from V and 0 bases from J; junction bases left unmatched: 8. The CDR3 sequence is 16 residues long. In DNA, the CDR3 is TGCAGTGCTACGGGCGGGAGGGCCCTCAGCACAGATACGCAGTATTTT. Amino acids: CSATGGRALSTDTQYF.

CDR3 in amino acids: CASSLAGGIYEQYF. In DNA form, the CDR3 reads TGTGCCAGCAGCCTAGCGGGAGGGATCTACGAGCAGTACTTC. The chain links TRBV3-1 to TRBJ2-7; 11 nucleotides agree with TRBD2. With 4 bases clipped from V and 3 bases from J, the junction kept 2 bases outside the gene matches. This CDR3 is built from 14 residues. Germline V gene sequence: CDR1 LGHDT, CDR2 YNNKEL (reference sequence).

This clonotype was seen many times. The chain is built from TRBV6-5 and TRBJ2-3; no definite D call. Germline V gene lookup returns CDR1 MNHEY and CDR2 SVGAGI. Trimming took off 0 bases at V and 0 bases at J, with 4 bases between the two ends. The CDR3 is made up of 14 amino acids. As DNA, the CDR3 is TGTGCCAGCAGTTACTCTACTAGCACAGATACGCAGTATTTT. Translation: CASSYSTSTDTQYF.

J is TRBJ2-5 and V is TRBV20-1, with D perhaps TRBD2 (6 bases). Trimming shortened V by 5 bases and J by 5 bases, and 15 bases separated the two germline ends. Per the germline V gene, CDR1 is DFQATT and CDR2 is SNEGSKA (reference sequence). The CDR3 sequence is 13 residues long. This CDR3 is CSAVTRPAETQYF. Here the CDR3 DNA reads TGCAGTGCTGTGACTAGGCCCGCGGAGACCCAGTACTTC.

The gene calls are TRBV20-1 and TRBJ2-3; D unclear. The CDR3 has 14 amino acids. The V gene's germline CDR1 is DFQATT and CDR2 SNEGSKA (reference sequence). Trimming pared 6 bases from V and 0 bases from J, leaving 13 bases between. The CDR3 DNA sequence: TGCAGTGCCCACCTGGGCCCTAGCACAGATACGCAGTATTTT. This gives the protein CSAHLGPSTDTQYF.

This clonotype was found a few times. The rearrangement links TRBV9 to TRBJ2-7; 9 bases agree with TRBD2. The CDR3 has 15 residues. J was trimmed by 2 bases and V by 0 bases; bases with no gene match: 3. Germline CDR1 SGDLS, CDR2 YYNGEE. The CDR3 coding sequence is TGTGCCAGCAGCGTAGATGCGGGAGGGCCCTACGAGCAGTACTTC. It specifies CASSVDAGGPYEQYF.

The chain's CDR3 is CASSLEGWGEQFF. The CDR3 DNA is TGTGCCAGCAGTTTAGAGGGGTGGGGGGAGCAGTTCTTC. The chain has TRBV27 and TRBJ2-1; perhaps D is TRBD1 or TRBD2 (5 bases each). This CDR3 has 13 residues. Trimming took off 2 bases at V and 10 bases at J, with 12 bases between the two ends. CDR1 and CDR2 from the germline V gene are MNHEY and SMNVEV (reference sequence).